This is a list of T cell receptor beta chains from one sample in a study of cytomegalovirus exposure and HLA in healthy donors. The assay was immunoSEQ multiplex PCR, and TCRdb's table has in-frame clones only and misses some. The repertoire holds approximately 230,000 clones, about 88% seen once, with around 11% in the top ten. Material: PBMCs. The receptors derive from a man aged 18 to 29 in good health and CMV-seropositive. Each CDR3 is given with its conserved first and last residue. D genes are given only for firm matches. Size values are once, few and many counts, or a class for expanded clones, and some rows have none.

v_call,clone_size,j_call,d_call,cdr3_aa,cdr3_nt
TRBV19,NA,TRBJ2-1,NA,CASSIDLGLALNNEQFF,TGTGCCAGTAGTATAGATCTGGGGCTAGCGCTTAACAATGAGCAGTTCTTC
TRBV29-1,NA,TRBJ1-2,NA,CSVQKGGYTF,TGCAGCGTTCAAAAGGGTGGCTACACCTTC
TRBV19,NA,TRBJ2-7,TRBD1,CASTKRGDRPLGEQYF,TGTGCCAGTACCAAAAGAGGGGACAGGCCCCTCGGCGAGCAGTACTTC
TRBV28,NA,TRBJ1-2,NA,CASSSQEEGFSGYTF,TGTGCCAGCAGTTCTCAGGAGGAGGGATTCAGCGGCTACACCTTC
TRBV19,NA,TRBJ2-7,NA,CASSIQVSVAYEQYF,TGTGCCAGTAGTATACAGGTCAGTGTTGCCTACGAGCAGTACTTC
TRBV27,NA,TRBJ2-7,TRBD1,CASSRDRENSYEQYF,TGTGCCAGCAGCCGGGACAGGGAAAACTCCTACGAGCAGTACTTC
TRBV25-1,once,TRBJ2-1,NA,CASRSIRRIYNEQFF,TGTGCCAGCAGATCAATCCGTAGAATTTACAATGAGCAGTTCTTC
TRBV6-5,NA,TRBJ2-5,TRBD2,CATSPRWGGETQYF,TGTGCCACGAGTCCCCGGTGGGGGGGGGAGACCCAGTACTTC
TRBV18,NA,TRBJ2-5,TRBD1,CASSQNPGQGAPQYF,TGTGCCAGCTCACAAAACCCGGGACAGGGAGCTCCCCAGTACTTC
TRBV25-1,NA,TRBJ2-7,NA,CASSANIYEQYF,TGTGCCAGCAGTGCAAATATCTACGAGCAGTACTTC
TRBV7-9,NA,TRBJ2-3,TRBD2,CASSLGLADTQYF,TGTGCCAGCAGCTTAGGACTAGCGGATACGCAGTATTTT
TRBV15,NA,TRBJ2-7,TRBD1,CATSRDGTGLGEQYF,TGTGCCACCAGCAGAGACGGGACAGGGCTAGGTGAGCAGTACTTC
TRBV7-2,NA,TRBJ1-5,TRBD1,CASSSGQGPYQPQHF,TGTGCCAGCAGCTCCGGACAGGGACCGTATCAGCCCCAGCATTTT
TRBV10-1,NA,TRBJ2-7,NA,CASSDIERFGEQYF,TGCGCCAGCAGTGACATCGAGCGGTTTGGGGAGCAGTACTTC
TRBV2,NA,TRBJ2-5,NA,CASGRNRVLVETQYF,TGTGCCAGTGGACGGAACAGGGTATTAGTAGAGACCCAGTACTTC
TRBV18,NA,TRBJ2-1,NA,CASSPPSYNEQFF,TGTGCCAGCTCACCACCTTCCTACAATGAGCAGTTCTTC
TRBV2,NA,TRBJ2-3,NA,CASSAAFSTDTQYF,TGTGCCAGCAGTGCGGCCTTTTCCACAGATACGCAGTATTTT
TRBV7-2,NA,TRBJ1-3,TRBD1,CASSSGRQGRNTIYF,TGTGCCAGCAGCTCCGGAAGACAGGGTAGAAACACCATATATTTT
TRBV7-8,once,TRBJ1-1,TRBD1,CASSTRTGGTEAFF,TGTGCCAGCAGCACGAGGACAGGGGGCACTGAAGCTTTCTTT
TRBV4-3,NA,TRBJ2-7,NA,CASSQRQRDEQYF,TGCGCCAGCAGCCAACGGCAGCGCGACGAGCAGTACTTC
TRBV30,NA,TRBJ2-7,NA,CAWSYRVDYEQYF,TGTGCCTGGAGCTACAGGGTAGACTACGAGCAGTACTTC
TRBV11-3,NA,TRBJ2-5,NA,CASSLSSLETQYF,TGTGCCAGCAGCTTATCCAGTTTAGAGACCCAGTACTTC